Each of the 16 T cell receptor beta chains below was sequenced from the same sample in a study of T-cell memory formation after mild COVID-19 (dated by TCRdb to the early 2020s). The library was built by means of 5' RACE. For sequencing, an Illumina NovaSeq 6000 was employed. TCRdb cleaned the public reads at Q25 with fastp, built clones with MiXCR and kept in-frame beta chains. Entries are consolidated by CDR3 protein sequence, retaining the most common genes and DNA. This sample is represented by around 310,000 distinct CDR3 sequences; roughly 13% of them were singletons. The ten largest clones represent 21% of the sample. Sequencing was done on a sample of PBMCs or a T cell subset sorted from them (not recorded which). These receptors were collected from a young man who had mild COVID-19 (a few samples of this study predate the infection). The sample titles of this study are shuffled in the database, so cell type and time point are left out; the donor was told from shared clones.

The chain uses TRBV6-2 or TRBV6-3 and TRBJ1-6; 8 bases match TRBD1. The V gene end was trimmed by 4 bases and the J gene end by 6 bases; junction bases not matched to a gene: 5. The germline gives CDR1 MNHEY, CDR2 SVGEGT. CDR3 length equals 15 residues. The DNA of the CDR3 is TGTGCCAGCAGTTCCAGGGGGCGCGGTAATTCACCCCTCCACTTT. Amino acids: CASSSRGRGNSPLHF.

This clonotype was seen more than once but under ten times. This chain uses TRBV11-2 with TRBJ1-4; tentative D call: TRBD1 (6 bases). The germline V gene has CDR1 SGHAT and CDR2 FQNNGV. The CDR3 loop spans 19 amino acids. Trimming left V 5 bases short and J 8 bases short, with 30 bases between. The CDR3 coding sequence is TGTGCCAGCAGCCGATCCAACCCGGGCTGGGAGGGGGGGATGGAAAAACTGTTTTTT. It codes for CASSRSNPGWEGGMEKLFF.

The CDR3, as DNA: TGCGCCAGCAGCTCGGGACAGGGGGTTTATCCCTACGAGCAGTACGTC. This gives the protein CASSSGQGVYPYEQYV. This chain connects TRBV5-1 to TRBJ2-7, with 11 nucleotides matching TRBD1. The CDR3 runs 16 residues. J gave up 2 bases and V 3 bases, and 7 bases lay outside the gene matches. Per the germline V gene, CDR1 is SGHRS and CDR2 is YFSETQ.

This clonotype occurred a few times. V is TRBV3-1 and J is TRBJ1-2; 11 bases match TRBD1. Looked up from germline, CDR1 is LGHDT and CDR2 is YNNKEL (reference sequence). There are 15 residues in the CDR3. Losses at the gene ends were 3 bases for V and 8 bases for J; bases not matched to a gene: 8. CDR3 sequence (DNA): TGTGCCAGCAGCCAGACGGGACAGGGGGTATACGGCTACACCTTC. It specifies CASSQTGQGVYGYTF.

The table lists this clonotype with a few counts. The chain uses TRBV9 and TRBJ2-5; the D gene is possibly TRBD2 (6 bases). Per the germline V gene, CDR1 is SGDLS and CDR2 is YYNGEE. The CDR3 has 17 residues. V shed 3 bases and J shed 5 bases, with 23 bases lying between them. In nucleotides, the CDR3 is TGTGCCAGCAGCGCCGATCCGGGACTTGGTATGAGCGAGACCCAGTACTTC. It codes for CASSADPGLGMSETQYF.

V gene TRBV5-1 combines with J gene TRBJ1-2; TRBD1 might be the D (6 bases). CDR1 and CDR2 from the germline V gene are SGHRS and YFSETQ. Between the trimmed V and J ends, which lost 1 base and 6 bases, there was a span of 16 bases. This CDR3 has 15 amino acids. The CDR3 loop reads CASSLRGGPMDGYTF. The CDR3 DNA reads as TGCGCCAGCAGCTTGAGGGGGGGACCTATGGATGGCTACACCTTC.

This clonotype occurred many times. V usage is TRBV25-1 and J usage is TRBJ1-1; D is possibly TRBD1 (6 bases). CDR1 is MGHDK and CDR2 is SYGVNS in the germline V gene. V was clipped by 1 base and J by 10 bases, with 22 bases between them. The CDR3 has 16 residues. The CDR3 region is CASSESGSGDSTGAFF. The DNA for the CDR3 is TGTGCCAGCAGTGAATCAGGGTCAGGGGACTCAACGGGAGCTTTCTTT. Supplemented by reference TRBV25-1 and TRBJ1-1, the full variable domain reads EADIYQTPRYLVIGTGKKITLECSQTMGHDKMYWYQQDPGMELHLIHYSYGVNSTEKGDLSSESTVSRIRTEHFPLTLESARPSHTSQYLCASSESGSGDSTGAFFGQGTRLTVV.

The chain links TRBV18 to TRBJ2-1; maybe TRBD2 (5 bases). The CDR3 totals 14 residues. V was clipped by 2 bases and J by 0 bases, with 5 bases between them. Germline values: CDR1 KGHSH, CDR2 LQKENI. CDR3 in amino acids: CASSPAGSYNEQFF. For the CDR3, the DNA is TGTGCCAGCTCACCAGCGGGCTCCTACAATGAGCAGTTCTTC.

This clonotype was seen only a few times. The CDR3 DNA is TGCGCCAGCAGCCGGACAGGGGGCGTCACCGGGGAGCTGTTTTTT. Protein sequence: CASSRTGGVTGELFF. V usage is TRBV5-1 and J usage is TRBJ2-2; 11 bases match TRBD1. The CDR3 sequence is 15 residues long. Losses at the gene ends were 4 bases for V and 4 bases for J; bases not matched to a gene: 3. Germline V gene lookup returns CDR1 SGHRS and CDR2 YFSETQ.

V usage is TRBV5-1 and J usage is TRBJ2-3; the D is unclear. The CDR3 loop spans 15 amino acids. V dropped 4 bases and J dropped 2 bases, with 14 bases sitting between them. The V gene's germline CDR1 is SGHRS and CDR2 YFSETQ. The CDR3 loop is CASSRWSGNTDTQYF. CDR3 in DNA: TGCGCCAGCAGCCGTTGGTCGGGCAACACAGATACGCAGTATTTT.

This clonotype appeared a few times. V and J are TRBV4-3 and TRBJ1-4; 8 nucleotides agree with TRBD1. Germline CDR1 and CDR2: LGHNA and YSLEER. Trimming removed 1 base from V and 5 bases from J; junction bases left unmatched: 3. This CDR3 spans 15 amino acids. The CDR3 sequence: CASSQGRQGNEKLFF. The CDR3 DNA is TGCGCCAGCAGCCAAGGTAGACAGGGGAATGAAAAACTGTTTTTT.

A few counts support this clonotype. The V call is TRBV6-5, the J call TRBJ2-5, with TRBD1 as a possible D gene (5 bases). Germline values: CDR1 MNHEY, CDR2 SVGAGI. The CDR3 covers 15 residues. Trimming left V 5 bases short and J 2 bases short, with 15 bases between. The CDR3 sequence is CASSATAGFQETQYF. CDR3 bases: TGTGCCAGCAGTGCTACCGCAGGGTTTCAAGAGACCCAGTACTTC.

This sequence joins TRBV5-1 and TRBJ2-3, with 10 bases aligning to TRBD2. Trimming removed 0 bases from V and 1 base from J; junction bases left unmatched: 8. Germline V gene sequence: CDR1 SGHRS, CDR2 YFSETQ. This CDR3 is built from 18 residues. CDR3 loop: CASSLERGGTPGTDTQYF. CDR3 sequence (DNA): TGCGCCAGCAGCTTGGAGCGGGGGGGGACCCCGGGCACAGATACGCAGTATTTT.

V and J are TRBV18 and TRBJ2-5; 7 bases match TRBD2. The J call may be in error: the DNA end matches TRBJ2-7 better. CDR1 KGHSH and CDR2 LQKENI come from the germline V gene. CDR3 length equals 14 residues. The CDR3 is CASSPGRGSYEQYF. The CDR3 DNA reads as TGTGCCAGCTCACCGGGGAGGGGCTCCTACGAGCAGTACTTC.

The chain employs TRBV9 and TRBJ2-5; tentatively, D is TRBD2 (5 bases). This CDR3 contains 13 residues. Germline CDR1 reads SGDLS; CDR2 reads YYNGEE. The V end lost 9 bases, the J end lost 4 bases, and 16 bases lay between the germline ends. The CDR3: CAKRVGRRETQYF. For the CDR3, the DNA is TGTGCCAAGAGGGTAGGGCGACGAGAGACCCAGTACTTC.

This clonotype was recorded many times. V is TRBV10-3 and J is TRBJ2-3; 12 bases match TRBD1. The germline V gene has CDR1 ENHRY and CDR2 SYGVKD. Losses at the gene ends were 0 bases for V and 4 bases for J; bases not matched to a gene: 8. CDR3 length: 18 amino acids. The CDR3 DNA reads TGTGCCATCAGTGAGTCGAATCCGGGACAGGGGGCATCAGATACGCAGTATTTT. Amino acid sequence: CAISESNPGQGASDTQYF.